The subject of this entry is one TCR beta chain. The antigen remains undetermined. The sample belongs to a study of CXCR3-negative and CXCR3-positive naive CD8 T cells. Overall study results and limits: CXCR3-positive naive cells had more hydrophobic TRB CDR3s than CXCR3-negative naive cells.

The libraries of TRB cDNA were constructed through 5' RACE using UMI labels. One entry per CDR3 protein, without DNA, is what TCRdb gives after re-calling the 5' RACE reads. Recorded here are approximately 100,000 distinct CDR3 sequences; the top ten clones represent about 1%. CD45RO-CCR7+CD27+CD95- marked naive CD8+ T cells. The CDR3 length is 15 residues. The clonotype originates from a human donor in good health. Some clones in this sample may be carry-over from other donors' samples. Sequencing input: naive CXCR3+ CD8+ T cells from blood. Subset in this sample: CD45RO-CCR7+CD27+CD95- naive CD8+ T cells expressing CXCR3 (TNR3+). The chain combines TRBV12-3 or TRBV12-4 with TRBJ2-3; TCRdb picks TRBD2, but there is no DNA to check that call. Here the CDR3 reads CASSLTSGGGDTQYF.